The 29 T cell receptor beta chains reported below all come from one sample, sequenced in a study of shared clonotypes between healthy human individuals. Profiling relied on immunoSEQ multiplex PCR, and the TCRdb table lists in-frame clones only, not all of them. The profile shows 110,000 or so clones, around 73% of them singletons. Sequencing was done on a sample of memory CD8+ T cells sorted from blood. Subset: CD45RO+ cells pooled with CCR7-negative TemRA cells. Receptors were obtained from a woman aged 25 to 39 in good health.

This clone came up once. This chain connects TRBV18 to TRBJ2-1; TRBD2 matches 14 bases. There are 17 residues in the CDR3. Looked up from germline, CDR1 is KGHSH and CDR2 is LQKENI. V lost 0 bases and J lost 6; bases outside the gene matches: 4. The CDR3 bases are TGTGCCAGCTCACCACCGGGACTAGCGGGAGTTGTCAATGAGCAGTTCTTC. Protein sequence: CASSPPGLAGVVNEQFF.

This clone was seen a few times. V and J are TRBV6-5 and TRBJ1-2; D perhaps matches TRBD1 (6 bases). CDR1 MNHEY and CDR2 SVGAGI come from the germline V gene. The V gene lost 10 bases and the J gene lost 7 bases, with 19 bases spanning the gap. This CDR3 has 13 amino acids. The DNA of the CDR3 is TGTGCCACCGAACGTAGGGGGGTAGGTGGCTACACCTTC. Protein sequence: CATERRGVGGYTF.

In this sample, this clone turned up a few times. The rearrangement links TRBV28 to TRBJ1-5, with D tentatively TRBD1 (6 bases). This CDR3 has 15 residues. Looked up from germline, CDR1 is MDHEN and CDR2 is SYDVKM. Trimming removed 5 bases at V and 1 base at J, with 12 bases between. The CDR3 protein is CASSQYRASNQPQHF. CDR3 nucleotide sequence: TGTGCCAGCAGTCAATACAGGGCAAGCAATCAGCCCCAGCATTTT.

The chain links TRBV14 to TRBJ2-2, with D possibly being TRBD1 or TRBD2 (5 bases each). V was shortened by 2 bases and J by 0 bases, with 13 bases between the two germline ends. This CDR3 contains 17 residues. Germline CDR1 SGHDN, CDR2 FVKESK. CDR3 in amino acids: CASSQSGRGANTGELFF. The CDR3 DNA follows: TGTGCCAGCAGCCAAAGCGGAAGGGGCGCGAACACCGGGGAGCTGTTTTTT.

This clone has ten or more counts. This chain links TRBV25-1 with TRBJ2-3; 9 positions match TRBD1. Germline CDR1 is MGHDK and CDR2 is SYGVNS. V was pared by 6 bases and J by 3 bases, with 7 bases of the junction left unmatched. The CDR3 has 15 residues. The CDR3 DNA sequence: TGTGCCAGCAGAGGTACAGGGGGCGAAACAGATACGCAGTATTTT. Amino acid sequence: CASRGTGGETDTQYF.

The V call is TRBV6-6, the J call TRBJ2-1; weak D call: TRBD2 (6 bases). From germline, CDR1 is MNHNY and CDR2 SVGAGI (reference sequence). This CDR3 comprises 14 residues. V gave up 2 bases and J gave up 7 bases, with 12 bases separating them. CDR3 nucleotide sequence: TGTGCCAGCAGTTACGAAGGGACTGTTAATGAGCAGTTCTTC. Protein product: CASSYEGTVNEQFF.

The chain links TRBV7-8 to TRBJ1-5, with D possibly TRBD1 on 5 matching bases. V shed 1 base and J shed 7 bases, with 11 bases lying between them. Germline CDR1 reads SGHVS; CDR2 reads FQNEAQ. This CDR3 contains 14 residues. Here the CDR3 DNA reads TGTGCCAGCAGCTTAGAGGGACGGGAACAGCCCCAGCATTTT. Residues: CASSLEGREQPQHF.

This clone was seen repeatedly, ten times or more. This chain uses TRBV4-1 with TRBJ2-7, with 10 bases that match TRBD1. The CDR3 is 15 amino acids. Germline V gene sequence: CDR1 MGHRA, CDR2 YSYEKL. V lost 2 bases and J lost 5; bases outside the gene matches: 6. This CDR3 is CASSQSGTGVHEQYF. CDR3 nucleotides: TGCGCCAGCAGCCAATCCGGGACAGGGGTCCACGAGCAGTACTTC.

There are many counts of this clone. The gene calls are TRBV28 and TRBJ2-3, with TRBD1 identical over 7 bases. With 5 bases clipped from V and 4 bases from J, the junction kept 9 bases outside the gene matches. The CDR3 is 15 amino acids. Per germline, CDR1 MDHEN and CDR2 SYDVKM. CDR3 nucleotides: TGTGCCAGCAGTCCGCTTGACAGGGAATCAGATACGCAGTATTTT. It encodes CASSPLDRESDTQYF.

The gene calls are TRBV28 and TRBJ2-1; possibly TRBD2 for D (6 bases). V was pared by 2 bases and J by 4 bases, with 18 bases between. Germline CDR1 reads MDHEN; CDR2 reads SYDVKM. The CDR3 runs 17 residues. Here the CDR3 reads CASSLGSSEDLYNEQFF. The CDR3 DNA reads TGTGCCAGCAGTTTAGGGTCTAGCGAGGACCTGTACAATGAGCAGTTCTTC.

This clone was picked up many times. The gene calls are TRBV6-1 and TRBJ2-3, with D maybe TRBD1 (5 bases). The CDR3 runs 15 residues. Germline-derived CDR1 and CDR2 are MNHNS and SASEGT. Between the trimmed V and J ends, which lost 1 base and 0 bases, there was a span of 8 bases. The CDR3 sequence is CASSEDRGSTDTQYF. The CDR3 region has the DNA TGTGCCAGCAGTGAAGATAGGGGTAGCACAGATACGCAGTATTTT.

This chain connects TRBV18 to TRBJ1-2; TRBD1 is a possible D gene (5 bases). The germline gives CDR1 KGHSH, CDR2 LQKENI. Trimming took 5 bases from V and 8 from J, leaving 15 bases between them. This CDR3 is built from 13 residues. As DNA, the CDR3 is TGTGCCAGCTCATGGGACCTTAAACGGGGCTACACCTTC. Protein product: CASSWDLKRGYTF.

This rearrangement joins TRBV19 to TRBJ1-3, with 8 bases identical to TRBD1. This CDR3 is built from 15 residues. Germline CDR1 reads LNHDA; CDR2 reads SQIVND (reference sequence). V gave up 5 bases and J gave up 9 bases; unmatched junction bases: 12. The CDR3 is CASSAGTGQGGTIYF. In DNA, the CDR3 is TGTGCCAGTAGTGCCGGGACAGGCCAAGGCGGCACCATATATTTT.

The chain's CDR3 is CASSWVGGDTQYF. The CDR3 DNA follows: TGTGCCAGCAGCTGGGTTGGGGGAGATACGCAGTATTTT. The chain couples TRBV11-2 to TRBJ2-3; D is possibly TRBD1 or TRBD2 (5 bases each). CDR1 is SGHAT, CDR2 FQNNGV, per germline. V gave up 4 bases and J gave up 5 bases, with 10 bases separating them. This CDR3 is 13 amino acids long.

This chain uses TRBV5-4 with TRBJ2-7; D remains ambiguous. In germline, CDR1 is SGHNT, CDR2 YYREEE (reference sequence). V was pared by 0 bases and J by 3 bases, with 4 bases between. This CDR3 contains 12 residues. CDR3 nucleotide sequence: TGTGCCAGCAGCTTGGATCTCTACGAGCAGTACTTC. This codes for CASSLDLYEQYF. Full variable domain (rest looked up from reference TRBV5-4 and TRBJ2-7): ETGVTQSPTHLIKTRGQQVTLRCSSQSGHNTVSWYQQALGQGPQFIFQYYREEENGRGNFPPRFSGLQFPNYSSELNVNALELDDSALYLCASSLDLYEQYFGPGTRLTVT.

The chain recombines TRBV18 with TRBJ1-2; the match to TRBD1 covers 7 bases. CDR3 size: 19 residues. The germline V gene encodes CDR1 KGHSH and CDR2 LQKENI. The ends lost 6 bases at V and 4 bases at J; junction bases unmatched: 23. In nucleotides, the CDR3 is TGTGCCAGCTCCGACACCGGGACAGAGGAACCCCTGGGAATCTATGGCTACACCTTC. This gives the protein CASSDTGTEEPLGIYGYTF.

The V gene is TRBV6-1, the J gene TRBJ2-7; TRBD1 might be the D (6 bases). CDR3 size: 16 residues. Germline assignment: CDR1 MNHNS and CDR2 SASEGT. V was pared by 1 base and J by 5 bases, with 18 bases between. The CDR3 region has the DNA TGTGCCAGCAGTGAAGGTTGGGGGCCCCACCTGGACGAGCAGTACTTC. It yields the protein CASSEGWGPHLDEQYF.

The chain employs TRBV4-1 and TRBJ2-7; D ambiguous. The CDR3 loop spans 15 amino acids. Between the trimmed V and J ends, which lost 4 bases and 0 bases, there was a span of 13 bases. Germline loops: CDR1 MGHRA, CDR2 YSYEKL. This CDR3 reads CASSPSVSTSYEQYF. The CDR3 DNA reads TGCGCCAGCAGCCCATCGGTATCAACCTCCTACGAGCAGTACTTC.

The chain employs TRBV28 and TRBJ2-7; a weak D match, TRBD1 (6 bases). CDR1 is MDHEN and CDR2 is SYDVKM in the germline V gene. The CDR3 loop spans 16 amino acids. Trimming took off 5 bases at V and 7 bases at J, with 24 bases between the two ends. Here the CDR3 DNA reads TGTGCCAGCAGTCCCAATACCCCGGACAGTTCAAGGGAGCAGTACTTC. It encodes CASSPNTPDSSREQYF. The whole variable domain, filled in from reference TRBV28 and TRBJ2-7, reads DVKVTQSSRYLVKRTGEKVFLECVQDMDHENMFWYRQDPGLGLRLIYFSYDVKMKEKGDIPEGYSVSREKKERFSLILESASTNQTSMYLCASSPNTPDSSREQYFGPGTRLTVT.

The chain couples TRBV6-4 to TRBJ2-2; no definite D call. Germline V gives CDR1 MRHNA, CDR2 SNTAGT. V was cut by 6 bases and J by 0 bases, with 23 bases left in between. The CDR3 runs 19 residues. CDR3 bases: TGTGCCAGCAGGAAGCCCTCCCGGCCCGCGCCTGCGAACACCGGGGAGCTGTTTTTT. Its translation is CASRKPSRPAPANTGELFF.

The chain links TRBV27 to TRBJ2-5, with D uncertain. Trimming pared 4 bases from V and 0 bases from J, leaving 21 bases between. The CDR3 loop spans 18 amino acids. Germline V CDR1 and CDR2: MNHEY, SMNVEV (reference sequence). The CDR3 loop reads CASSSKTDLLSYQETQYF. The CDR3 DNA follows: TGTGCCAGCAGTTCGAAGACCGACCTATTAAGTTACCAAGAGACCCAGTACTTC.

This chain connects TRBV5-1 to TRBJ1-1; D gene uncertain. Germline assignment: CDR1 SGHRS and CDR2 YFSETQ. The length of the CDR3 is 15 residues. V was pared by 3 bases and J by 6 bases, with 18 bases between. The CDR3 DNA sequence: TGCGCCAGCAGCTCAGATGGGATGTCTCGGGCTGAAGCTTTCTTT. Amino acid sequence: CASSSDGMSRAEAFF. Variable domain in full (rest from reference TRBV5-1 and TRBJ1-1): KAGVTQTPRYLIKTRGQQVTLSCSPISGHRSVSWYQQTPGQGLQFLFEYFSETQRNKGNFPGRFSGRQFSNSRSEMNVSTLELGDSALYLCASSSDGMSRAEAFFGQGTRLTVV.

The chain uses TRBV28 and TRBJ2-5; D unresolved. The length of the CDR3 is 14 residues. V was shortened by 6 bases and J by 5 bases, with 16 bases between the two germline ends. Looked up from germline, CDR1 is MDHEN and CDR2 is SYDVKM. CDR3 residues: CASRLRLGWETQYF. CDR3 nucleotides: TGTGCCAGCAGACTCCGATTGGGGTGGGAGACCCAGTACTTC.

This clone occurred a few times. The V gene is TRBV10-2, the J gene TRBJ2-7; D is possibly TRBD2 (6 bases). Deletions cut 2 bases from V and 1 base from J, with 9 bases between. Germline loops: CDR1 WSHSY, CDR2 SAAADI. The CDR3 is 14 residues long. Here the CDR3 DNA reads TGCGCCAGCAGTGAGATAGCGGAATCCTACGAGCAGTACTTC. Protein product: CASSEIAESYEQYF.

The sample holds a few counts of this clone. This chain connects TRBV2 to TRBJ1-3; D is ambiguous. CDR1 is SNHLY and CDR2 is FYNNEI in the germline V gene. The CDR3 contains 13 residues. The germline V and J ends were trimmed by 6 bases and 2 bases, with 8 bases remaining between them. CDR3 bases: TGTGCCAGCAGACGGGATCCTGGAAACACCATATATTTT. Residues: CASRRDPGNTIYF.

This rearrangement joins TRBV4-2 to TRBJ2-1, with 8 bases matching TRBD2. This CDR3 contains 16 residues. After removal of 4 bases from V and 4 bases from J, the junction contained 9 bases not matched to a gene. In germline, CDR1 is LGHNA, CDR2 YNFKEQ. For the CDR3, the DNA is TGTGCCAGCAGCCCTACGATCGGGGGGGAATACAATGAGCAGTTCTTC. It encodes CASSPTIGGEYNEQFF.

This sequence joins TRBV15 and TRBJ2-3; possible D gene TRBD2, 5 bases. The V gene lost 1 base and the J gene lost 8 bases, with 10 bases spanning the gap. The length of the CDR3 is 13 residues. Germline assignment: CDR1 LNHNV and CDR2 YYDKDF (reference sequence). CDR3 DNA: TGTGCCACCAGCAGAGCGGGGATCTGTACGCAGTATTTT. Translating gives CATSRAGICTQYF.

The CDR3 DNA sequence: TGTGCCAGCAGTGAATTAAAGCAGGCCCTGACAGATACGCAGTATTTT. Translating gives CASSELKQALTDTQYF. The J gene is TRBJ2-3, the V gene TRBV25-1, with no clear D. This CDR3 is built from 16 residues. Trimming took off 1 base at V and 3 bases at J, with 14 bases between the two ends. Germline CDR1 is MGHDK and CDR2 is SYGVNS. Drawing the rest from reference TRBV25-1 and TRBJ2-3, the complete variable domain is EADIYQTPRYLVIGTGKKITLECSQTMGHDKMYWYQQDPGMELHLIHYSYGVNSTEKGDLSSESTVSRIRTEHFPLTLESARPSHTSQYLCASSELKQALTDTQYFGPGTRLTVL.

The chain couples TRBV28 to TRBJ1-5; the D is unclear. Trimming cost V 2 bases and J 1 base, with 12 bases left between them. Germline-derived CDR1 and CDR2 are MDHEN and SYDVKM. The CDR3 length is 16 residues. The CDR3 spells CASSLSPGASNQPQHF. The DNA of the CDR3 is TGTGCCAGCAGTTTAAGTCCCGGAGCCAGCAATCAGCCCCAGCATTTT.